The 15 T cell receptor beta chains below were found in one sample sequenced in a study of CD8 T cells in ankylosing spondylitis. TCRdb passed the 5' RACE reads through MiXCR, listing each CDR3 protein once. In the table there are 250,000 to 300,000 distinct CDR3 sequences, 20% of which are singletons. The specimen sequenced was blood, either unsorted or a sorted T cell fraction (not recorded which). The receptors shown here come from a male donor with ankylosing spondylitis or in good health (not recorded which).

The chain recombines TRBV20-1 with TRBJ2-1; D is unclear. Germline V CDR1 and CDR2: DFQATT, SNEGSKA (reference sequence). This CDR3 has 13 amino acids. V gave up 1 base and J gave up 15 bases, with 19 bases separating them. DNA of the CDR3: TGCAGTGCTAGAGGGCCTCTTCAACCCCTCCTGTTCTTC. Its translation is CSARGPLQPLLFF.

This clonotype was picked up many times. The chain employs TRBV29-1 and TRBJ2-1; TRBD2 might be the D (5 bases). The V end lost 3 bases, the J end lost 2 bases, and 17 bases lay between the germline ends. Germline CDR1 SQVTM, CDR2 ANQGSEA. The CDR3 spans 16 residues. The CDR3 DNA is TGCAGCGTTGATGCGCAGGCCGGGGTCCCCTACAATGAGCAGTTCTTC. This sequence encodes CSVDAQAGVPYNEQFF.

The V and J genes are TRBV21-1 and TRBJ2-2; the table's D call TRBD1 went unverified against the DNA. TRBV21-1 is a listed pseudogene. The length of the CDR3 is 18 residues. The CDR3 DNA reads TGTGCCAGCAGCAAAGAAAGGGAGGCAGGGGGATCTACCGGGGAGCTGTTTTTT. The encoded protein is CASSKEREAGGSTGELFF.

V gene TRBV12-3 or TRBV12-4 combines with J gene TRBJ1-4; possibly TRBD1 for D (5 bases). V lost 6 bases and J 0 bases, leaving 11 bases between the germline ends. CDR3 length: 15 amino acids. CDR3 sequence (DNA): TGTGCCAGCAGCGACGGGACTACAACTAATGAAAAACTGTTTTTT. Translation gives CASSDGTTTNEKLFF.

This clonotype came up a few times. The chain uses TRBV15 and TRBJ2-1; 10 nucleotides match TRBD2. In germline, CDR1 is LNHNV, CDR2 YYDKDF (reference sequence). CDR3 length equals 18 residues. Unmatched junction bases numbered 5, after V lost 0 bases and J lost 0 bases. The CDR3 DNA is TGTGCCACCAGCAGAGATATTACTAGCGGGACCTCCTACAATGAGCAGTTCTTC. Encoded protein: CATSRDITSGTSYNEQFF.

The chain recombines TRBV6-1 with TRBJ1-1, with unresolved D. The germline gives CDR1 MNHNS, CDR2 SASEGT. Trimming stripped 5 bases from V and 0 bases from J, with 13 bases between. The length of the CDR3 is 15 residues. CDR3 DNA sequence: TGTGCCAGCAGTCCGATTTTGGGGATGAACACTGAAGCTTTCTTT. This codes for CASSPILGMNTEAFF.

In its sample, this clonotype was seen many times. The CDR3 spells CSAPSNRDRNSPLHF. The CDR3 DNA reads TGCAGTGCTCCGTCTAACAGGGATAGAAATTCACCCCTCCACTTT. The V call is TRBV20-1, the J call TRBJ1-6; possibly TRBD1 for D (6 bases). The V and J ends lost 5 bases and 7 bases respectively, with 18 bases between them. This CDR3 region has 15 residues. Germline CDR1 is DFQATT and CDR2 is SNEGSKA (reference sequence).

Notes on this clonotype: One end of the junction does not line up with germline, which may come from a read error. This rearrangement joins TRBV10-3 to TRBJ2-6, with 7 bases fitting TRBD1. Looked up from germline, CDR1 is ENHRY and CDR2 is SYGVKD. The CDR3 loop spans 18 amino acids. The CDR3 spells CAISDTGKGASGANFLTF. DNA of the CDR3: TGTGCCATCAGTGATACCGGGAAGGGGGCTTCTGGGGCCAACTTCCTGACTTTC.

The chain's CDR3 is CASSFVVGGDGYTF. As DNA, the CDR3 is TGTGCCAGCAGTTTTGTCGTGGGGGGCGATGGCTACACCTTC. The chain joins TRBV12-3 or TRBV12-4 to TRBJ1-2, with D perhaps matching TRBD1 (6 bases). The CDR3 has 14 residues. Trimming stripped 3 bases from V and 6 bases from J, with 14 bases between.

This clonotype was detected a few times. The J gene is TRBJ2-7, the V gene TRBV12-3 or TRBV12-4; 8 bases are a match to TRBD2. There are 14 residues in the CDR3. V lost 4 bases, J lost 7 bases, and 9 bases stayed unmatched. The CDR3 DNA is TGTGCCAGCAGTTCGAGCGGGAGCGGGGCTGAGCAGTACGTC. It yields the protein CASSSSGSGAEQYV.

This clonotype came up a few times. The chain uses TRBV18 and TRBJ2-2; D gene uncertain. The germline V gene encodes CDR1 KGHSH and CDR2 LQKENI. With 2 bases removed from V and 1 base from J, the gap between germline ends came to 5 bases. The CDR3 runs 14 residues. The CDR3 protein is CASSPGENTGELFF. CDR3 bases: TGTGCCAGCTCACCAGGAGAGAACACCGGGGAGCTGTTTTTT.

This clonotype has at least ten counts. This chain uses TRBV3-1 with TRBJ2-4, with TRBD2 matching over 11 bases. From germline, CDR1 is LGHDT and CDR2 YNNKEL (reference sequence). Trimming took 0 bases from V and 4 from J; bases not matched to a gene: 5. The CDR3 totals 17 residues. The CDR3 is CASSQDLPSGRKNIQYF. The DNA of the CDR3 is TGTGCCAGCAGCCAAGATCTCCCTAGCGGGAGGAAAAACATTCAGTACTTC.

The chain carries TRBV4-2 and TRBJ1-2; the D is unclear. Germline V gene lookup returns CDR1 LGHNA and CDR2 YNFKEQ. The CDR3 runs 12 residues. V was cut by 0 bases and J by 7 bases, with 6 bases left in between. The CDR3 bases are TGTGCCAGCAGCCAAGATCGGGGTGGCTACACCTTC. Encoded protein: CASSQDRGGYTF.

This clonotype was recorded once. The chain employs TRBV2 and TRBJ1-4; D possibly corresponds to TRBD1 (5 bases). Germline assignment: CDR1 SNHLY and CDR2 FYNNEI. The CDR3 length is 14 residues. The germline V and J ends were trimmed by 1 base and 6 bases, with 9 bases remaining between them. The CDR3 DNA reads as TGTGCCAGCAGTGAAGAAAGAGGGGATGAAAAACTGTTTTTT. It yields the protein CASSEERGDEKLFF.

The genes are TRBV7-8 and TRBJ2-2, with D uncertain. The V end was cut by 2 bases, the J end by 9 bases, with 7 bases between. This CDR3 is built from 12 residues. Germline-derived CDR1 and CDR2 are SGHVS and FQNEAQ. The CDR3 spells CASSLFYRELFF. The CDR3 nucleotides are TGTGCCAGCAGCTTATTTTACCGGGAGCTGTTTTTT.